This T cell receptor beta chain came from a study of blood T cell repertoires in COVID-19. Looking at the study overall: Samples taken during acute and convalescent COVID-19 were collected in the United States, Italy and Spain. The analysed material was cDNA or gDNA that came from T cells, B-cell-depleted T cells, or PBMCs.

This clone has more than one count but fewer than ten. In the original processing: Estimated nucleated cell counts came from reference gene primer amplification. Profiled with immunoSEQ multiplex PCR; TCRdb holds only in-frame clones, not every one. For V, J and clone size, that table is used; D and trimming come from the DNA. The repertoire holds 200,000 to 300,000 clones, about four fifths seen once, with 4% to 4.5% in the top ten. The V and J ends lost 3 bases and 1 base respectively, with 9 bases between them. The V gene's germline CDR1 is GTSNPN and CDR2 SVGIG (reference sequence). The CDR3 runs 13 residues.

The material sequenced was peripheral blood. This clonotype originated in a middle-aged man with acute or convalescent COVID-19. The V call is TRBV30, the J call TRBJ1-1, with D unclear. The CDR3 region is CAWSLLWNTEAFF. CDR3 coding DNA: TGTGCCTGGAGCCTGTTGTGGAACACTGAAGCTTTCTTT.